The rows below give T cell receptor beta chains drawn from one sample of a study of T cells after posttransplantation cyclophosphamide. Assay used: immunoSEQ multiplex PCR; TCRdb lists only in-frame clones, some missing. The top ten hold 2.5% to 4% of the sample, which has 47,000 or so clones, 92% seen once. Sequences were obtained from PBMCs. The source is a woman between 50 and 59 years old in good health and a related stem cell transplant donor. The CDR3 runs from the conserved cysteine through the conserved F or W. Fields, in order: J gene, V gene, clone size, D gene, CDR3 DNA, CDR3 protein. The D gene is left open where the match is weak. Clone sizes are given selectively: once, few, many, or a class where the clone is expanded.

j_call: TRBJ1-2
v_call: TRBV5-1
clone_size: -
d_call: TRBD1
cdr3_nt: TGCGCCAGCAGCCCGAGACAGGGAATGAAGGGATATGGCTACACCTTC
cdr3_aa: CASSPRQGMKGYGYTF

j_call: TRBJ1-1
v_call: TRBV11-1
clone_size: -
d_call: -
cdr3_nt: TGTGCCAGCGTCCGGGTCCTTAGCGCTGAAGCTTTCTTT
cdr3_aa: CASVRVLSAEAFF

j_call: TRBJ2-2
v_call: TRBV5-1
clone_size: -
d_call: -
cdr3_nt: TGCGCCAGCAGCTTTATCAGCGTTGCCGGGGAGCTGTTTTTT
cdr3_aa: CASSFISVAGELFF

j_call: TRBJ1-4
v_call: TRBV4-1
clone_size: -
d_call: -
cdr3_nt: TGCGCCAGCAGCCAAGACGTGTATGAAAAACTGTTTTTT
cdr3_aa: CASSQDVYEKLFF

j_call: TRBJ2-3
v_call: TRBV19
clone_size: -
d_call: -
cdr3_nt: TGTGCCAGTAGTACCCCCGGGACTGAAGTGGATACGCAGTATTTT
cdr3_aa: CASSTPGTEVDTQYF

j_call: TRBJ1-4
v_call: TRBV18
clone_size: -
d_call: -
cdr3_nt: TGTGCCAGCTCACTGTCCAGGGCCGGGAATGAAAAACTGTTTTTT
cdr3_aa: CASSLSRAGNEKLFF

j_call: TRBJ2-5
v_call: TRBV7-3
clone_size: -
d_call: TRBD1
cdr3_nt: TGTGCCAGCAGCTACCAGGGGGCTGAAACGGAAGAGACCCAGTACTTC
cdr3_aa: CASSYQGAETEETQYF

j_call: TRBJ1-2
v_call: TRBV10-3
clone_size: -
d_call: -
cdr3_nt: TGTGCCATCAGGGAGGACAGTCCCGGAGCTAACTATGGCTACACCTTC
cdr3_aa: CAIREDSPGANYGYTF

j_call: TRBJ2-7
v_call: TRBV9
clone_size: once
d_call: -
cdr3_nt: TGTGCCAGCAGCGTCGGGATCTCCTACGAGCAGTACTTC
cdr3_aa: CASSVGISYEQYF

j_call: TRBJ2-7
v_call: TRBV7-7
clone_size: -
d_call: -
cdr3_nt: TGTGCTAGCAGCGCTGGGTTTGGAGGGGAGCAGTACTTC
cdr3_aa: CASSAGFGGEQYF

j_call: TRBJ2-1
v_call: TRBV15
clone_size: -
d_call: -
cdr3_nt: TGTGCCACCAGCAGAGATGGGCGGGGGCCGTACAATGAGCAGTTCTTC
cdr3_aa: CATSRDGRGPYNEQFF

j_call: TRBJ2-7
v_call: TRBV9
clone_size: -
d_call: TRBD1
cdr3_nt: TGTGCCAGCAGCGTAGCACAGGGGGCCAACGAGCAGTACTTC
cdr3_aa: CASSVAQGANEQYF

j_call: TRBJ2-5
v_call: TRBV5-1
clone_size: -
d_call: TRBD2
cdr3_nt: TGCGCCAGCAGCTTGGCCGAGGGACTAGCGGGAGGTTGGGAGACCCAGTACTTC
cdr3_aa: CASSLAEGLAGGWETQYF

j_call: TRBJ1-1
v_call: TRBV19
clone_size: -
d_call: -
cdr3_nt: TGTGCCAGTAGTATCGATCCAGGTGAAGCTTTCTTT
cdr3_aa: CASSIDPGEAFF

j_call: TRBJ2-7
v_call: TRBV5-1
clone_size: -
d_call: TRBD1
cdr3_nt: TGCGCCAGCAGCCTACTGACAGGGGGGTACGAGCAGTACTTC
cdr3_aa: CASSLLTGGYEQYF

j_call: TRBJ2-2
v_call: TRBV5-4
clone_size: -
d_call: -
cdr3_nt: TGTGCCAGCAGCTTGGCCCCAGCGGTCAACACCGGGGAGCTGTTTTTT
cdr3_aa: CASSLAPAVNTGELFF

j_call: TRBJ2-7
v_call: TRBV19
clone_size: -
d_call: TRBD1
cdr3_nt: TGTGCCAGTAGCATTGGCCAGGGGGTCGGCGACGAGCAGTACTTC
cdr3_aa: CASSIGQGVGDEQYF

j_call: TRBJ2-3
v_call: TRBV28
clone_size: -
d_call: TRBD2
cdr3_nt: TGTGCCAGCGGGACTAGCGGGGAAGATACGCAGTATTTT
cdr3_aa: CASGTSGEDTQYF

j_call: TRBJ2-7
v_call: TRBV27
clone_size: -
d_call: -
cdr3_nt: TGTGCCAGCAGTTTCCAACCCCGACCCCAAACAGGGCCCTACGAGCAGTACTTC
cdr3_aa: CASSFQPRPQTGPYEQYF

j_call: TRBJ1-3
v_call: TRBV25-1
clone_size: -
d_call: -
cdr3_nt: TGTGCCAGCAGTCCCCGGGGGGGAGAGAGTAACACCATATATTTT
cdr3_aa: CASSPRGGESNTIYF

j_call: TRBJ2-5
v_call: TRBV7-9
clone_size: -
d_call: TRBD2
cdr3_nt: TGTGCCAGCAGCTTAGGACTAGCGGGGGGGCGTCTTTGGGAGACCCAGTACTTC
cdr3_aa: CASSLGLAGGRLWETQYF

j_call: TRBJ1-1
v_call: TRBV27
clone_size: few
d_call: -
cdr3_nt: TGTGCCAGCAGTTGGGGGGGGGACGGGACCGAAGCTTTCTTT
cdr3_aa: CASSWGGDGTEAFF

j_call: TRBJ1-1
v_call: TRBV10-1
clone_size: -
d_call: -
cdr3_nt: TGCGCCAGCAGTGAATTCCATCGATACCCTATGAACACTGAAGCTTTCTTT
cdr3_aa: CASSEFHRYPMNTEAFF

j_call: TRBJ2-1
v_call: TRBV5-1
clone_size: -
d_call: TRBD2
cdr3_nt: TGCGCCAGCAGCTGGGGACTAGCGGGAGCCTACAATGAGCAGTTCTTC
cdr3_aa: CASSWGLAGAYNEQFF

j_call: TRBJ2-7
v_call: TRBV6-6
clone_size: once
d_call: -
cdr3_nt: TGTGCCAGCAGTGCCGGGACAAAGTTCTCCTACGAGCAGTACTTC
cdr3_aa: CASSAGTKFSYEQYF

j_call: TRBJ2-1
v_call: TRBV18
clone_size: -
d_call: TRBD2
cdr3_nt: TGTGCCAGCTCACCAGTTGGAACGGGGGGGCCACGGAATGAGCAGTTCTTC
cdr3_aa: CASSPVGTGGPRNEQFF

j_call: TRBJ1-3
v_call: TRBV19
clone_size: -
d_call: TRBD1
cdr3_nt: TGTGCCAGTAGTAAGGACAGGGGGCCTAGAGGAAACACCATATATTTT
cdr3_aa: CASSKDRGPRGNTIYF

j_call: TRBJ1-1
v_call: TRBV29-1
clone_size: once
d_call: -
cdr3_nt: TGCAGCGTTGGCAGGGCGAACACTGAAGCTTTCTTT
cdr3_aa: CSVGRANTEAFF

j_call: TRBJ2-7
v_call: TRBV6-6
clone_size: -
d_call: TRBD1
cdr3_nt: TGTGCCAGCAGTTACCCCTGGACAGGTGAGACCGAGCAGTACTTC
cdr3_aa: CASSYPWTGETEQYF

j_call: TRBJ1-2
v_call: TRBV5-5
clone_size: once
d_call: -
cdr3_nt: TGTGCCAGCAGCTTATCCCAGGGGAACTATGGCTACACCTTC
cdr3_aa: CASSLSQGNYGYTF

j_call: TRBJ2-5
v_call: TRBV5-4
clone_size: few
d_call: TRBD2
cdr3_nt: TGTGCCAGCCGAAGGCGGGAGGGTGAGACCCAGTACTTC
cdr3_aa: CASRRREGETQYF

j_call: TRBJ2-2
v_call: TRBV10-3
clone_size: once
d_call: TRBD1
cdr3_nt: TGTGCCATCAGTGAACGGACAGGGCCTATGTCCACCGGGGAGCTGTTTTTT
cdr3_aa: CAISERTGPMSTGELFF

j_call: TRBJ1-2
v_call: TRBV7-2
clone_size: -
d_call: TRBD1
cdr3_nt: TGTGCCAGCAGCCCGCGAGGGGACAGGGGGAACTATGGCTACACCTTC
cdr3_aa: CASSPRGDRGNYGYTF

j_call: TRBJ1-1
v_call: TRBV19
clone_size: -
d_call: -
cdr3_nt: TGTGCCAGTAGCCTCGAAGGGGTCCGGAACACTGAAGCTTTCTTT
cdr3_aa: CASSLEGVRNTEAFF

j_call: TRBJ2-2
v_call: TRBV2
clone_size: -
d_call: -
cdr3_nt: TGTGCCAGCAGTGAAGGGGGCTGGAGCACCGGGGAGCTGTTTTTT
cdr3_aa: CASSEGGWSTGELFF

j_call: TRBJ1-5
v_call: TRBV4-2
clone_size: -
d_call: -
cdr3_nt: TGTGCCAGCAGCCAAGACGGCAGGGAGGGTTATAGCAATCAGCCCCAGCATTTT
cdr3_aa: CASSQDGREGYSNQPQHF

j_call: TRBJ1-2
v_call: TRBV11-2
clone_size: -
d_call: TRBD1
cdr3_nt: TGTGCCAGCATCCGAACCGGGACAGGGAATAATTACACCTTC
cdr3_aa: CASIRTGTGNNYTF

j_call: TRBJ2-2
v_call: TRBV9
clone_size: few
d_call: TRBD2
cdr3_nt: TGTGCCAGCAGCGTTGGACTAGCGACAACCGGGGAGCTGTTTTTT
cdr3_aa: CASSVGLATTGELFF

j_call: TRBJ1-2
v_call: TRBV7-8
clone_size: -
d_call: -
cdr3_nt: TGTGCCAGCAGCCTCTCGCCAGGGATCTATGGCTACACCTTC
cdr3_aa: CASSLSPGIYGYTF

j_call: TRBJ2-3
v_call: TRBV7-2
clone_size: -
d_call: TRBD2
cdr3_nt: TGTGCCAGCAGCTTAAGGTGGTCTAGCGGGGAATCCACAGATACGCAGTATTTT
cdr3_aa: CASSLRWSSGESTDTQYF

j_call: TRBJ2-3
v_call: TRBV18
clone_size: -
d_call: TRBD1
cdr3_nt: TGTGCCAGCTCTTTAACAGGGGGCGAGGATACGCAGTATTTT
cdr3_aa: CASSLTGGEDTQYF

j_call: TRBJ1-6
v_call: TRBV18
clone_size: -
d_call: -
cdr3_nt: TGTGCCAGCTCACCAGGCCGTACCCTGAATTCACCCCTCCACTTT
cdr3_aa: CASSPGRTLNSPLHF

j_call: TRBJ2-1
v_call: TRBV7-6
clone_size: -
d_call: -
cdr3_nt: TGTGCCAGCGGGGAGGATCTAAGCTCCTACAATGAGCAGTTCTTC
cdr3_aa: CASGEDLSSYNEQFF

j_call: TRBJ1-5
v_call: TRBV28
clone_size: once
d_call: TRBD1
cdr3_nt: TGTGCCAGCAGTTTACCCTGGGACAGGGACAATCAGCCCCAGCATTTT
cdr3_aa: CASSLPWDRDNQPQHF

j_call: TRBJ1-2
v_call: TRBV10-3
clone_size: -
d_call: TRBD1
cdr3_nt: TGTGCCATCAGTGAAGAGTGGGACAGGGCCCAGGGGGGCTACACCTTC
cdr3_aa: CAISEEWDRAQGGYTF